This T cell receptor beta chain comes out of a study of blood T cells in healthy people across ages. Across the study: About one barcoded TCR beta cDNA was captured per two T cells. Findings and caveats of the study: Naive T cell percentage strongly correlated with TCR beta diversity.

CDR3 length: 17 residues. Germline assignment: CDR1 SEHNR and CDR2 FQNEAQ (reference sequence). Those donating, healthy Caucasian individuals from Russia, were aged 6 to 90. A second roughly 6 to 11 cycle PCR used barcoded and J-beta primers. Every cDNA molecule carried a tag from a template-switch adaptor bearing 12 random nucleotides. In TCRdb, the 5' RACE reads were re-called with MiXCR into one record per CDR3 protein. The sample includes about 1.4 million distinct CDR3 sequences, almost 60% seen only once; the top ten take 6.5% to 8.5%. A word on this clonotype: Antigen unknown.

The genes are TRBV7-9 and TRBJ2-1, with TRBD2 as a possible D gene (5 bases). The J call is in doubt because the DNA end fits TRBJ2-7 better. This TCR derives from a young man in good health. Sequenced sample: blood. In DNA form, the CDR3 reads TGTGCCAGCAGTTTCCCGGACTCTCCGAGCTCCTACAATGAGCAGTACTTC. Residues: CASSFPDSPSSYNEQYF.